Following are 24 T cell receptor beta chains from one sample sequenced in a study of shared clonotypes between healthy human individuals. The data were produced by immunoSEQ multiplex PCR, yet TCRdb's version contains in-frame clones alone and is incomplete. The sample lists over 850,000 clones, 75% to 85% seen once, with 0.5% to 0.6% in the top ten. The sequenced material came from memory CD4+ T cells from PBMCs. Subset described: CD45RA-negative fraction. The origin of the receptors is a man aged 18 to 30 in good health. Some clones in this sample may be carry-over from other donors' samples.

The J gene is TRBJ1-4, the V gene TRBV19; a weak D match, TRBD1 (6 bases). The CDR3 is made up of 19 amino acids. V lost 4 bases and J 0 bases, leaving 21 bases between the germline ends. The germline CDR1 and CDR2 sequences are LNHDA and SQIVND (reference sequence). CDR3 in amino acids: CASSTRGRSRSATNEKLFF. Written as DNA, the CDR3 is TGTGCCAGTAGTACCAGGGGCAGGTCCAGGTCGGCAACTAATGAAAAACTGTTTTTT.

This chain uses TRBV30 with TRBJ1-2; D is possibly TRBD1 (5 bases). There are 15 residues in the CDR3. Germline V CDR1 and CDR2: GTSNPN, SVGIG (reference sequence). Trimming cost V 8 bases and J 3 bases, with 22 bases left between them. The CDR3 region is CAGTGRDGLYYGYTF. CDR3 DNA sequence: TGTGCCGGAACGGGCCGGGACGGACTTTACTATGGCTACACCTTC. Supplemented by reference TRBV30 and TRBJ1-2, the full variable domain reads SQTIHQWPATLVQPVGSPLSLECTVEGTSNPNLYWYRQAAGRGLQLLFYSVGIGQISSEVPQNLSASRPQDRQFILSSKKLLLSDSGFYLCAGTGRDGLYYGYTFGSGTRLTVV.

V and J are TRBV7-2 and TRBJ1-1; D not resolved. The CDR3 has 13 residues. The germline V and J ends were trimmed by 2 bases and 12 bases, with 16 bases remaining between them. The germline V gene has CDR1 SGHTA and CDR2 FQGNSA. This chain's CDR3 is CASSLSQALGTFF. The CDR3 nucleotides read TGTGCCAGCAGCTTAAGTCAGGCCCTAGGAACTTTCTTT. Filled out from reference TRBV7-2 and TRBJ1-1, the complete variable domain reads GAGVSQSPSNKVTEKGKDVELRCDPISGHTALYWYRQSLGQGLEFLIYFQGNSAPDKSGLPSDRFSAERTGGSVSTLTIQRTQQEDSAVYLCASSLSQALGTFFGQGTRLTVV.

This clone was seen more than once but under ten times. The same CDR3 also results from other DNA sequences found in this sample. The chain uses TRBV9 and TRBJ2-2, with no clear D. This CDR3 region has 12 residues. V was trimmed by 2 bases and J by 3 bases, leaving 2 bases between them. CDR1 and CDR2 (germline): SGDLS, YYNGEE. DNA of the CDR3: TGTGCCAGCAGCGTGGACACCGGGGAGCTGTTTTTT. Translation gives CASSVDTGELFF.

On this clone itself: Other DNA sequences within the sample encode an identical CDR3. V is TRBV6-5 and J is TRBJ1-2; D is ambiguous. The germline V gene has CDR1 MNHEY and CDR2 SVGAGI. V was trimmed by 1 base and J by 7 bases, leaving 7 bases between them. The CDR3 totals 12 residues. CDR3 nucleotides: TGTGCCAGCAGTTACTTTGAAGGTGGCTACACCTTC. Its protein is CASSYFEGGYTF.

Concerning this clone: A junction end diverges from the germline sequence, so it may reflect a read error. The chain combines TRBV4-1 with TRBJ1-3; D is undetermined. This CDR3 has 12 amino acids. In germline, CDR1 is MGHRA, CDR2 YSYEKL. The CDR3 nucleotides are TGCGCCAGCAGCCAACCCTCCGGGGTGACCCATTTT. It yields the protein CASSQPSGVTHF.

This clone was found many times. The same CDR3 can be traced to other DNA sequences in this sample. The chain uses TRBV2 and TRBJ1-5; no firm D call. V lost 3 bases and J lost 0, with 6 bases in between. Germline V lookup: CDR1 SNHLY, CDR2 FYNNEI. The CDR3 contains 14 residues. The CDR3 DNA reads TGTGCCAGCAGTGACAGCAATAGCAATCAGCCCCAGCATTTT. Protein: CASSDSNSNQPQHF.

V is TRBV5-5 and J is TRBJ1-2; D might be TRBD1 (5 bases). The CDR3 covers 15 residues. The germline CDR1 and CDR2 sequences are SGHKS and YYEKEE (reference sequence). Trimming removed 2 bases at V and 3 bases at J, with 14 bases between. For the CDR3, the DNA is TGTGCCAGCAGCTTAACCCGGGACCCCTACTATGGCTACACCTTC. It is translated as CASSLTRDPYYGYTF.

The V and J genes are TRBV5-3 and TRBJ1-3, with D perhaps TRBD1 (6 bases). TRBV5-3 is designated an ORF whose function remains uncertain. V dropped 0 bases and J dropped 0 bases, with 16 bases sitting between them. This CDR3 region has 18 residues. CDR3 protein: CARSLVPWTANSGNTIYF. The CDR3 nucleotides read TGTGCCAGAAGCTTGGTGCCCTGGACAGCCAACTCTGGAAACACCATATATTTT.

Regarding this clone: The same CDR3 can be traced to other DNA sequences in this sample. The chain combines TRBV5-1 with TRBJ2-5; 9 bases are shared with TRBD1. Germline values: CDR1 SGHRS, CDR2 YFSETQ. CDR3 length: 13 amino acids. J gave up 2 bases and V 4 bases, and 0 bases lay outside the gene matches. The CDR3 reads CASSGQGQETQYF. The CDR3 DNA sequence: TGCGCCAGCAGCGGACAGGGGCAAGAGACCCAGTACTTC. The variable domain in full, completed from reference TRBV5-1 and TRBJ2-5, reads KAGVTQTPRYLIKTRGQQVTLSCSPISGHRSVSWYQQTPGQGLQFLFEYFSETQRNKGNFPGRFSGRQFSNSRSEMNVSTLELGDSALYLCASSGQGQETQYFGPGTRLLVL.

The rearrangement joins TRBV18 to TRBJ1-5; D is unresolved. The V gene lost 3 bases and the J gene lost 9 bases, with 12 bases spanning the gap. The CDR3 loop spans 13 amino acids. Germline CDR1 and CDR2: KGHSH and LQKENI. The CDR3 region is CASSPDLFRPQHF. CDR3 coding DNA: TGTGCCAGCTCACCCGACCTCTTCAGGCCCCAGCATTTT.

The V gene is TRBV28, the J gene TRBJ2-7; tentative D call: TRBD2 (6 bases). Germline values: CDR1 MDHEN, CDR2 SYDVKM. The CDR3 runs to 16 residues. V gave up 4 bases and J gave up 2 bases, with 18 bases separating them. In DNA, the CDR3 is TGTGCCAGCAGTTCCCCCGGGACTCTATTGGCCTACGAGCAGTACTTC. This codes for CASSSPGTLLAYEQYF.

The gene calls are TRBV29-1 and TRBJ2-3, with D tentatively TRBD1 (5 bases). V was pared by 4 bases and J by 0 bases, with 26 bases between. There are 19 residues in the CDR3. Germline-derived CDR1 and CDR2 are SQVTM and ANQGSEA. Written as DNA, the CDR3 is TGCAGCGTTGTTCTCAGGGCCATGCACCCCACCGTTAGCACAGATACGCAGTATTTT. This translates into CSVVLRAMHPTVSTDTQYF.

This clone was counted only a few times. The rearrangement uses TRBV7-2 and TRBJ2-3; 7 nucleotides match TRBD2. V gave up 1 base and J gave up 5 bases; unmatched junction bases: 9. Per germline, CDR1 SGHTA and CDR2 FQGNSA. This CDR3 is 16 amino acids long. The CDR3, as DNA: TGTGCCAGCAGCTTAGGGCGGGAGTTGTGGGAAGATACGCAGTATTTT. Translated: CASSLGRELWEDTQYF.

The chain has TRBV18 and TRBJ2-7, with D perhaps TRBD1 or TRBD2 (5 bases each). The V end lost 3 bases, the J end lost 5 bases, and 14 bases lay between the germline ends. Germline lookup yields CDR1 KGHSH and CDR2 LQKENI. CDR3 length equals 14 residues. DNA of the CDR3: TGTGCCAGCTCACCGAGGGACGTAGTGCACGAGCAGTACTTC. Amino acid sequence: CASSPRDVVHEQYF.

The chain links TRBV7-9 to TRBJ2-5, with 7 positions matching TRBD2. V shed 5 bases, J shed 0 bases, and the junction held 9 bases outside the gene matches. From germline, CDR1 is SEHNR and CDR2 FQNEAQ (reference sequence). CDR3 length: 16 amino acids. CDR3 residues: CASSPGRERYQETQYF. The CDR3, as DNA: TGTGCCAGCAGCCCCGGGCGGGAGCGGTACCAAGAGACCCAGTACTTC.

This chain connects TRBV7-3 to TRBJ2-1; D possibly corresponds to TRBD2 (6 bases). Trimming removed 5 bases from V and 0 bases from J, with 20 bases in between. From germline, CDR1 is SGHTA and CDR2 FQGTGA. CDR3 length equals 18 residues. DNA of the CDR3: TGTGCCAGCAGCCCTCAGCCCCAGCGGAGGGGCTCCTACAATGAGCAGTTCTTC. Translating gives CASSPQPQRRGSYNEQFF.

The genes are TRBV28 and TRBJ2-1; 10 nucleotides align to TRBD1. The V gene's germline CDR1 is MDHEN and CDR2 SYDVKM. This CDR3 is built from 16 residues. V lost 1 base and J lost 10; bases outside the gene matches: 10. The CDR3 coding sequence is TGTGCCAGCAGTTTATCGCGGACAGGGGGGGCGGGCGAGCAGTTCTTC. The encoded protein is CASSLSRTGGAGEQFF.

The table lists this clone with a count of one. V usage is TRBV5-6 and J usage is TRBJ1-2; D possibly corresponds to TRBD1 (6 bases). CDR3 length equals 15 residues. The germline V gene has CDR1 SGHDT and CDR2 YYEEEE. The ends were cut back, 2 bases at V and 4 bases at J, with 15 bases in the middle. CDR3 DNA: TGTGCCAGCAGCTTAGGACAGTTATTCGGCTATGGCTACACCTTC. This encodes CASSLGQLFGYGYTF.

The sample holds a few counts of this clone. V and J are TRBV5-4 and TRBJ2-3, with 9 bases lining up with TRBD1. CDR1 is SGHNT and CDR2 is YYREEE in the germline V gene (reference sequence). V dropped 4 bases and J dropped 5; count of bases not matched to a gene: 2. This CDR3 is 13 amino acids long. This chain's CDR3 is CASSRDRVDTQYF. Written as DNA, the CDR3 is TGTGCCAGCAGCCGGGACAGGGTAGATACGCAGTATTTT.

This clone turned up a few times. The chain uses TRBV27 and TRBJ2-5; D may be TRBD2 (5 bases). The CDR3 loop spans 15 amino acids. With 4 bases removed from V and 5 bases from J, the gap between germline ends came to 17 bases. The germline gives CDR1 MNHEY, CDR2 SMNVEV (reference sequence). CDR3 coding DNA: TGTGCCAGCAGTTCCCTTGAGGGTCCGATGGAGACCCAGTACTTC. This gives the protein CASSSLEGPMETQYF.

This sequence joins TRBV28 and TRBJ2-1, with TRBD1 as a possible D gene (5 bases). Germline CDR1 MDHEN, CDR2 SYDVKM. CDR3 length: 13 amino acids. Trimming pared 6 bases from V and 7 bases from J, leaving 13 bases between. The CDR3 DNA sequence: TGTGCCAGCAGGAAGGTCACAGGTAATGAGCAGTTCTTC. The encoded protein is CASRKVTGNEQFF.

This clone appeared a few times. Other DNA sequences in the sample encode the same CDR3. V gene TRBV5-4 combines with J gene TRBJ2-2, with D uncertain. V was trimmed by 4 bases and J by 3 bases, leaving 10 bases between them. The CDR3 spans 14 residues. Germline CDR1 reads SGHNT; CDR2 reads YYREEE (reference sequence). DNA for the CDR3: TGTGCCAGCAGCCGCCAAGGAGACACCGGGGAGCTGTTTTTT. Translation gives CASSRQGDTGELFF.

CDR3 in DNA: TGTGCCAGCAGCCAAGTTTCAGCCGGGAGCTCCTACAATGAGCAGTTCTTC. The encoded protein is CASSQVSAGSSYNEQFF. The V and J genes are TRBV4-2 and TRBJ2-1; weak D call: TRBD2 (6 bases). V lost 1 base, J lost 0 bases, and 13 bases lay in between. The CDR3 is made up of 17 amino acids. Germline lookup yields CDR1 LGHNA and CDR2 YNFKEQ.